The text below deals with one TCR beta chain. The PCR employed 60 Vbeta primers together with 13 Jbeta primers. The data were produced by immunoSEQ multiplex PCR, yet TCRdb's version contains in-frame clones alone and is incomplete. Of a few hundred thousand clones in the sample, 70% to 80% are singletons; the top ten hold less than 3%. The CDR3 runs to 15 residues. After removal of 10 bases from V and 2 bases from J, the junction contained 12 bases not matched to a gene. Germline V gene lookup returns CDR1 LNHDA and CDR2 SQIVND (reference sequence). The sample is drawn from a study of cytomegalovirus exposure and HLA in healthy donors.

Sequenced sample: PBMCs. This TCR came from a woman in her twenties or thirties in good health and CMV-seronegative. The J gene is TRBJ1-1, the V gene TRBV19; 8 nucleotides align to TRBD1. The CDR3 nucleotides are TGTGCCACCGAGGATCCGCCAGGGGGCAACACTGAAGCTTTCTTT. It codes for CATEDPPGGNTEAFF.